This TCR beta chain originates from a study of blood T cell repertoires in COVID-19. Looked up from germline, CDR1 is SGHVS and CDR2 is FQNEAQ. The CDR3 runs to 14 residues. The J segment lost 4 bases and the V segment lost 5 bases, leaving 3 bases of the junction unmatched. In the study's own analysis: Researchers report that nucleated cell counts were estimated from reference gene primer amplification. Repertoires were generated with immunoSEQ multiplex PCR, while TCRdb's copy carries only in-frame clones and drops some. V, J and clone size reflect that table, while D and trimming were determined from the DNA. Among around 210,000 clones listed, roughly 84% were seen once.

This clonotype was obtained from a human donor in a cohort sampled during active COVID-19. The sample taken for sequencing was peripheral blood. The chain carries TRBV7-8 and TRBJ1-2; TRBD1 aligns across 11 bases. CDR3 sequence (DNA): TGTGCCAGCAGCCAGGACAGGGGGCCCTATGGCTACACCTTC. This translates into CASSQDRGPYGYTF.